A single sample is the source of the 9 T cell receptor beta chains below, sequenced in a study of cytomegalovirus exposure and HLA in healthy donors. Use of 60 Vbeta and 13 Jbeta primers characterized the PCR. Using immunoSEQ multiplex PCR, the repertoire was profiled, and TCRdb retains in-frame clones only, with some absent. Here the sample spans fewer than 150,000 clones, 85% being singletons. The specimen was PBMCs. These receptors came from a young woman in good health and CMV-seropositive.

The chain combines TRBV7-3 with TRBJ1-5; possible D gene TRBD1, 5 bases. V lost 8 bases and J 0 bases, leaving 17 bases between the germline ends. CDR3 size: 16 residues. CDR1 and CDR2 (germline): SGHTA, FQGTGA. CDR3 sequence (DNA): TGTGCCAGCTCCGGTGGGGGGAAATATAGCAATCAGCCCCAGCATTTT. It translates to CASSGGGKYSNQPQHF.

CDR3 protein: CASSFWRNTEAFF. CDR3 nucleotide sequence: TGTGCCAGCAGCTTCTGGAGGAACACTGAAGCTTTCTTT. This chain uses TRBV13 with TRBJ1-1; no clear D gene. The germline V gene encodes CDR1 PRHDT and CDR2 FYEKMQ (reference sequence). The CDR3 is 13 residues long. V lost 3 bases to trimming and J lost 1 base, with 6 bases between them.

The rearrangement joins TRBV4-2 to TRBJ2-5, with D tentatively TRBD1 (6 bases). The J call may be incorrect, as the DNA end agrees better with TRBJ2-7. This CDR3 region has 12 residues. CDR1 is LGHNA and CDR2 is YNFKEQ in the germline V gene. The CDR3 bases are TGTGCCAGCAGCCAACCAGGGGCCGAGCAGTACTTC. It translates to CASSQPGAEQYF.

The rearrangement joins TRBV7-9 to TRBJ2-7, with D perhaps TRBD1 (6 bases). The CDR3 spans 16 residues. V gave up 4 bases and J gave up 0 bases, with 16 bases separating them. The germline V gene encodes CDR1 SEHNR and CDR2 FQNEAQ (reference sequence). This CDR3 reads CASSSEVGHGSYEQYF. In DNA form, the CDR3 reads TGTGCCAGCAGCTCCGAGGTGGGACACGGCTCCTACGAGCAGTACTTC.

The CDR3 coding sequence is TGCAGCGTTGAAAGGGACAGCGCTGGAAACACCATATATTTT. Its protein product is CSVERDSAGNTIYF. The chain recombines TRBV29-1 with TRBJ1-3; TRBD1 matches at 7 bases. This CDR3 is built from 14 residues. Germline V gives CDR1 SQVTM, CDR2 ANQGSEA. V was pared by 2 bases and J by 2 bases, with 3 bases of the junction left unmatched.

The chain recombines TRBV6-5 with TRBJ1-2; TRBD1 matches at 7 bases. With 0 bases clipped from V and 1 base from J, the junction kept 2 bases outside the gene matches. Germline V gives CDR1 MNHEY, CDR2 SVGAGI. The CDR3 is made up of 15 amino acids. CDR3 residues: CASSYSGQYNYGYTF. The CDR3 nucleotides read TGTGCCAGCAGTTACTCGGGACAGTATAACTATGGCTACACCTTC.

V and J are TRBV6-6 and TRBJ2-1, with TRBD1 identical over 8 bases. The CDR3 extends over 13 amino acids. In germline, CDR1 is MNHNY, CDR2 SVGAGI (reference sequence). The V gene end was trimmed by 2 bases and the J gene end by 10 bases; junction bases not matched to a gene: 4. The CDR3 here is CASSYTDREEQFF. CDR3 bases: TGTGCCAGCAGTTACACGGACAGGGAGGAGCAGTTCTTC.

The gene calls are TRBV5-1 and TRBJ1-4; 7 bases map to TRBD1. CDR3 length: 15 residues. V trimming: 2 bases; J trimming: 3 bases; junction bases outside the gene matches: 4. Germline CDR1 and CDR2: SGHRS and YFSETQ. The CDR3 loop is CASSFRQGPNEKLFF. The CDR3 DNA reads TGCGCCAGCAGCTTTCGACAGGGCCCTAATGAAAAACTGTTTTTT.

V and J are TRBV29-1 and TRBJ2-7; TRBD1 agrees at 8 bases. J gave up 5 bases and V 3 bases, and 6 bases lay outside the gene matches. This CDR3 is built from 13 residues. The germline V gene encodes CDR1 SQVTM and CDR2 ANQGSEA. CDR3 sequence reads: CSVEDPGGNEQYF. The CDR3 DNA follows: TGCAGCGTTGAGGACCCAGGGGGCAACGAGCAGTACTTC.